This T cell receptor beta chain was captured by sequencing in a study of STAT5B mutations in CD4+ large granular lymphocyte leukemia. Study-wide points: 8/27 top patient clones versus 2/35 control clones were TRBV06-family. Main leukemic clonotypes were patient-specific, but roughly 25% appeared at low frequency elsewhere. CD4-sorted patient repertoires seemed more clonal than healthy CD4+ repertoires.

Produced via immunoSEQ multiplex PCR; TCRdb's table is partial and in-frame only. The repertoire includes tens of thousands of clones, approximately 75% of them detected once, and 3% to 3.5% sits in the top ten. The CDR3 spans 16 residues. V dropped 4 bases and J dropped 2 bases, with 15 bases sitting between them. Germline assignment: CDR1 MNHNS and CDR2 SASEGT. Only a few counts were recorded for this clone. As yet, its antigen is unknown. The source of this sequence is a human donor in good health. This chain joins TRBV6-1 and TRBJ1-5, with D perhaps TRBD1 (6 bases). The sequenced sample consisted of CD4+ T cells from blood buffy coats. DNA of the CDR3: TGTGCCAGCAGTGCCCCGGACAGAATGCGCAATCAGCCCCAGCATTTT. It is translated as CASSAPDRMRNQPQHF.